The 23 T cell receptor beta chains listed next were all sequenced from one sample in a study of blood T cell repertoires in COVID-19. Sequencing was performed with immunoSEQ multiplex PCR; in TCRdb, only in-frame clones are kept and a portion is missing. The data hold 290,000 or so clones, with around 86% observed a single time. The sample consisted of PBMCs or T cells enriched from blood (not recorded which). The origin of the receptors is a woman aged 18-35 years who had recovered from COVID-19.

CDR3 sequence reads: CASSLGQPKYSNQPQHF. The CDR3 DNA sequence: TGTGCCAGCAGCTTGGGACAGCCTAAATATAGCAATCAGCCCCAGCATTTT. The chain links TRBV5-7 to TRBJ1-5, with a possible D match to TRBD1 (5 bases). TRBV5-7 is an ORF; its function is uncertain. V was cut by 0 bases and J by 0 bases, with 13 bases left in between. This CDR3 spans 17 amino acids.

The rearrangement joins TRBV4-3 to TRBJ1-4, with D unclear. Germline CDR1 and CDR2: LGHNA and YSLEER. The CDR3 length is 16 residues. Trimming removed 0 bases at V and 3 bases at J, with 11 bases between. The CDR3 DNA reads TGCGCCAGCAGCCAAGATGAGAGTTTTCCTAATGAAAAACTGTTTTTT. Its translation is CASSQDESFPNEKLFF.

V gene TRBV29-1 combines with J gene TRBJ2-2, with 12 bases that match TRBD1. With V trimmed by 7 bases and J by 5 bases, 14 bases remained unmatched. The CDR3 has 17 residues. Germline loops: CDR1 SQVTM, CDR2 ANQGSEA. CDR3 nucleotides: TGCAGCGCACAAGGAGGGACAGGGGGCGCGGGAACCGGGGAGCTGTTTTTT. It specifies CSAQGGTGGAGTGELFF.

The rearrangement joins TRBV5-4 to TRBJ2-2; D uncertain. The CDR3 runs 16 residues. Trimming left V 5 bases short and J 0 bases short, with 14 bases between. CDR1 and CDR2 from the germline V gene are SGHNT and YYREEE (reference sequence). The CDR3 DNA sequence: TGTGCCAGCAGACCCACAGTGACCGCGAACACCGGGGAGCTGTTTTTT. Amino acids: CASRPTVTANTGELFF.

This clone was detected only once. This chain connects TRBV3-1 (or the pseudogene TRBV3-2) to TRBJ1-2, with 7 bases matching TRBD1. The CDR3 length is 14 residues. Germline-derived CDR1 and CDR2 are LGHDT and YNNKEL (reference sequence). V was clipped by 3 bases and J by 2 bases; unmatched bases: 3. The DNA for the CDR3 is TGTGCCAGCAGCCAGGCACAGGGGAACTATGGCTACACCTTC. Its protein is CASSQAQGNYGYTF.

This rearrangement joins TRBV5-1 to TRBJ2-5; 11 nucleotides line up with TRBD2. V lost 5 bases to trimming and J lost 5 bases; unmatched junction nucleotides: 14. The CDR3 loop spans 17 amino acids. Germline V lookup: CDR1 SGHRS, CDR2 YFSETQ. The CDR3 DNA sequence: TGCGCCAGCAGACGGACTAGCGGGCCCGGTGGGAGGGAGACCCAGTACTTC. Translated: CASRRTSGPGGRETQYF.

This clone was seen once. The DNA for the CDR3 is TGTGCCAGCAGCTCTGACAGGGCCCCTAATGAAAAACTGTTTTTT. Amino acids: CASSSDRAPNEKLFF. The rearrangement joins TRBV7-2 to TRBJ1-4; 7 bases are a match to TRBD1. There are 15 residues in the CDR3. Germline V lookup: CDR1 SGHTA, CDR2 FQGNSA. Losses at the gene ends were 4 bases for V and 3 bases for J; bases not matched to a gene: 5.

The CDR3 DNA reads TGTGCCAGCAGCTTGGGACTAGGGCCCTACAATGAGCAGTTCTTC. Protein sequence: CASSLGLGPYNEQFF. This chain uses TRBV7-2 with TRBJ2-1, with 8 bases lining up with TRBD2. The CDR3 contains 15 residues. Germline V gives CDR1 SGHTA, CDR2 FQGNSA. V shed 3 bases and J 2 bases; nucleotides not matched to a gene: 3. Using reference TRBV7-2 and TRBJ2-1 for the parts outside the CDR3, the full variable domain is GAGVSQSPSNKVTEKGKDVELRCDPISGHTALYWYRQSLGQGLEFLIYFQGNSAPDKSGLPSDRFSAERTGGSVSTLTIQRTQQEDSAVYLCASSLGLGPYNEQFFGPGTRLTVL.

V gene TRBV7-8 combines with J gene TRBJ1-2, with TRBD1 as a possible D gene (6 bases). Germline V CDR1 and CDR2: SGHVS, FQNEAQ. V was cut by 1 base and J by 4 bases, with 16 bases left in between. This CDR3 comprises 16 residues. This CDR3 reads CASSLGPGGLAYGYTF. The CDR3, as DNA: TGTGCCAGCAGCTTAGGCCCCGGGGGGCTGGCCTATGGCTACACCTTC.

The genes are TRBV25-1 and TRBJ1-2, with TRBD1 identical over 7 bases. Trimming took 0 bases from V and 0 from J; bases not matched to a gene: 10. Germline CDR1 is MGHDK and CDR2 is SYGVNS. The CDR3 covers 18 residues. In nucleotides, the CDR3 is TGTGCCAGCAGTGAATATGGGGGCAGGGGGAAGCCTAACTATGGCTACACCTTC. This encodes CASSEYGGRGKPNYGYTF.

The V and J genes are TRBV10-3 and TRBJ1-1, with 7 nucleotides matching TRBD1. The germline CDR1 and CDR2 sequences are ENHRY and SYGVKD. This CDR3 comprises 15 residues. V shed 5 bases, J shed 0 bases, and the junction held 6 bases outside the gene matches. DNA for the CDR3: TGTGCCATCAGTATGACAGGGTCCATGAACACTGAAGCTTTCTTT. Residues: CAISMTGSMNTEAFF.

The chain employs TRBV12-3 or TRBV12-4 and TRBJ1-4; D is perhaps TRBD1 (5 bases). The germline V and J ends were trimmed by 8 bases and 7 bases, with 14 bases remaining between them. The CDR3 is 13 residues long. CDR3 coding DNA: TGTGCCAGCGGAATTTTCGGGGGTGAAAAACTGTTTTTT. Its protein product is CASGIFGGEKLFF.

This clone was seen at least ten times. This chain connects TRBV30 to TRBJ2-4; 9 bases line up with TRBD2. V was pared by 4 bases and J by 2 bases, with 9 bases of the junction left unmatched. The CDR3 totals 16 residues. Germline values: CDR1 GTSNPN, CDR2 SVGIG (reference sequence). The CDR3: CAWTSGTSLSKNIQYF. The CDR3 bases are TGTGCCTGGACCAGTGGGACTAGCTTGTCCAAAAACATTCAGTACTTC.

V gene TRBV3-1 (or the pseudogene TRBV3-2) combines with J gene TRBJ2-7; 7 bases are shared with TRBD2. V was clipped by 1 base and J by 3 bases; unmatched bases: 3. Germline lookup yields CDR1 LGHDT and CDR2 YNNKEL (reference sequence). This CDR3 spans 14 amino acids. The CDR3 region has the DNA TGTGCCAGCAGCCAAGGACTAGCTTTCTACGAGCAGTACTTC. It encodes CASSQGLAFYEQYF.

V and J are TRBV7-2 and TRBJ1-2; D is unclear. V gave up 0 bases and J gave up 8 bases, with 16 bases separating them. The CDR3 has 15 amino acids. Germline V gene lookup returns CDR1 SGHTA and CDR2 FQGNSA. For the CDR3, the DNA is TGTGCCAGCAGCTTAGCCCCTCGCGCCCCGTCGGGCTACACCTTC. It specifies CASSLAPRAPSGYTF.

The rearrangement joins TRBV7-9 to TRBJ1-2; perhaps TRBD1 as D (5 bases). Germline-derived CDR1 and CDR2 are SEHNR and FQNEAQ (reference sequence). The CDR3 loop spans 14 amino acids. V lost 6 bases, J lost 8 bases, and 19 bases lay in between. The CDR3 is CASSSPPRVWGYTF. Written as DNA, the CDR3 is TGTGCCAGCAGTTCTCCTCCCAGGGTCTGGGGCTACACCTTC.

This clone came up a few times. The genes are TRBV7-9 and TRBJ1-2, with D perhaps TRBD1 (5 bases). V was trimmed by 1 base and J by 3 bases, leaving 12 bases between them. The V gene's germline CDR1 is SEHNR and CDR2 FQNEAQ (reference sequence). CDR3 size: 15 residues. CDR3 sequence reads: CASSLDGHSDYGYTF. The DNA of the CDR3 is TGTGCCAGCAGCTTAGATGGACACTCTGACTATGGCTACACCTTC.

The chain joins TRBV19 to TRBJ2-2, with a weak D call TRBD1 (5 bases). This CDR3 is built from 15 residues. V was trimmed by 5 bases and J by 4 bases, leaving 14 bases between them. Per the germline V gene, CDR1 is LNHDA and CDR2 is SQIVND (reference sequence). CDR3 protein: CASSSRQLVTGELFF. The CDR3 nucleotides are TGTGCCAGTAGTTCTAGACAGCTAGTCACCGGGGAGCTGTTTTTT.

V and J are TRBV7-8 and TRBJ1-1; 11 bases fit TRBD1. This CDR3 comprises 15 residues. With V trimmed by 5 bases and J by 4 bases, 6 bases remained unmatched. CDR1 SGHVS and CDR2 FQNEAQ come from the germline V gene. CDR3 nucleotide sequence: TGTGCCAGCAGCGTCAGGGGGACAGGGGGCACTGAAGCTTTCTTT. Amino acids: CASSVRGTGGTEAFF.

The genes are TRBV6-5 and TRBJ1-1; D gene ambiguous. Between the trimmed V and J ends, which lost 0 bases and 1 base, there was a span of 12 bases. This CDR3 region has 16 residues. The germline V gene encodes CDR1 MNHEY and CDR2 SVGAGI. In nucleotides, the CDR3 is TGTGCCAGCAGTTACTCGAAAGGTGCGGGGAACACTGAAGCTTTCTTT. Encoded protein: CASSYSKGAGNTEAFF.

The chain joins TRBV6-5 to TRBJ1-1, with D possibly TRBD1 on 5 matching bases. V was pared by 5 bases and J by 10 bases, with 17 bases between. This CDR3 has 13 amino acids. Per the germline V gene, CDR1 is MNHEY and CDR2 is SVGAGI. CDR3 amino acids: CASSPERGGAAFF. CDR3 in DNA: TGTGCCAGCAGTCCCGAAAGGGGAGGGGCAGCTTTCTTT.

V and J are TRBV5-4 and TRBJ1-6; TRBD1 matches at 9 bases. The germline CDR1 and CDR2 sequences are SGHNT and YYREEE (reference sequence). The V and J ends lost 3 bases and 10 bases, in that order; junction bases with no gene match: 8. This CDR3 spans 15 amino acids. CDR3 amino acids: CASSSRTGARSPLHF. In DNA form, the CDR3 reads TGTGCCAGCAGCTCGAGGACAGGGGCGCGATCACCCCTCCACTTT.

J is TRBJ2-1 and V is TRBV7-3, with D perhaps TRBD1 (5 bases). Germline V CDR1 and CDR2: SGHTA, FQGTGA. The length of the CDR3 is 13 residues. V was shortened by 6 bases and J by 7 bases, with 13 bases between the two germline ends. The CDR3 DNA reads TGTGCCAGCAGGTCAGGGCCAGCAAATGAGCAGTTCTTC. Translated: CASRSGPANEQFF.